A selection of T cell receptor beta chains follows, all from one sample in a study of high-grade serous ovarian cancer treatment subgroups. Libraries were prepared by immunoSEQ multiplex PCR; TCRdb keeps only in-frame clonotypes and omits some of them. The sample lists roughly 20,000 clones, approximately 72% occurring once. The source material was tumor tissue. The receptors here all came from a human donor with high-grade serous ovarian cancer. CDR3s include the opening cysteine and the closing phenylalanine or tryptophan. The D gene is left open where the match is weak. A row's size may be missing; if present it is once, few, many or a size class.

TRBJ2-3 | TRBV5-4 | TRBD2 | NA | CASSLPLAGTDTQYF | TGTGCCAGCAGCTTGCCACTAGCGGGGACAGATACGCAGTATTTT
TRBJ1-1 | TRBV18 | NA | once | CASSSWNEAFF | TGTGCCAGCTCATCCTGGAATGAAGCTTTCTTT
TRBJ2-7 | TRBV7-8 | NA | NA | CASSRQTGVGSYEQYF | TGTGCCAGCAGCCGACAAACCGGGGTGGGCTCCTACGAGCAGTACTTC
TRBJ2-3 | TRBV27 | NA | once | CASSFHREMATQYF | TGTGCCAGCAGTTTTCACAGGGAGATGGCTACGCAGTATTTT
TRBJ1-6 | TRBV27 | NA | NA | CASSLSNRANSPLHF | TGTGCCAGCAGTTTATCAAACAGGGCTAATTCACCCCTCCACTTT
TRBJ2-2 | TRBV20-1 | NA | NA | CSARGDGELFF | TGCAGTGCTAGGGGGGACGGGGAGCTGTTTTTT
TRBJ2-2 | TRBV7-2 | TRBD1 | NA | CASSAGTGDTGELFF | TGTGCCAGCAGCGCCGGGACAGGGGACACCGGGGAGCTGTTTTTT
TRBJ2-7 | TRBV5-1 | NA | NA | CASSPTGGRDTYEQYF | TGCGCCAGCAGCCCCACCGGGGGGCGGGATACCTACGAGCAGTACTTC
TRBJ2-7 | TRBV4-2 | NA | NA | CASSQDRERVPYEQYF | TGTGCCAGCAGCCAAGATAGAGAGCGGGTACCCTACGAGCAGTACTTC
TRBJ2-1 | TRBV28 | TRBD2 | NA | CASSSRLAGTSYNEQFF | TGTGCCAGCAGTTCACGACTAGCGGGAACGTCCTACAATGAGCAGTTCTTC
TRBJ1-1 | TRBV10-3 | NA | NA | CAISTAYKNAEAFF | TGTGCCATCAGTACAGCGTACAAGAACGCTGAAGCTTTCTTT
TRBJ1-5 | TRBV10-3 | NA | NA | CAIRGTEYNNQPQHF | TGTGCCATCAGGGGCACGGAATATAACAATCAGCCCCAGCATTTT
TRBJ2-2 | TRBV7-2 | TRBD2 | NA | CASSLARAGVGTGELFF | TGTGCCAGCAGCTTAGCGCGGGCGGGAGTAGGCACCGGGGAGCTGTTTTTT
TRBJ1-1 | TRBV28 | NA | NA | CASSFYGKNTEAFF | TGTGCCAGCAGTTTTTACGGGAAGAACACTGAAGCTTTCTTT
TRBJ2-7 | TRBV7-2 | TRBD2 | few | CASSLVVAGMYEQYF | TGTGCCAGCAGCTTAGTAGTAGCGGGAATGTACGAGCAGTACTTC
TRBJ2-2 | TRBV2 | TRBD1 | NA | CASAGTGVSTGELFF | TGTGCCAGCGCCGGGACAGGGGTCTCCACCGGGGAGCTGTTTTTT
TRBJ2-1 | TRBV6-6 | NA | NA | CASSRDGYNEQFF | TGTGCCAGCTCTCGGGATGGCTACAATGAGCAGTTCTTC
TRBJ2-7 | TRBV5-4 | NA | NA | CASSLGQGSFYEQYF | TGTGCCAGCAGCTTGGGGCAGGGTTCCTTCTACGAGCAGTACTTC
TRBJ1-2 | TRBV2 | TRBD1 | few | CASRGSGGGYTF | TGTGCCAGCAGGGGCTCAGGGGGAGGCTACACCTTC
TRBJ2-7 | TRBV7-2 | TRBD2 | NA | CASSLSGTGTYEQYF | TGTGCCAGCAGCTTAAGCGGGACCGGCACCTACGAGCAGTACTTC
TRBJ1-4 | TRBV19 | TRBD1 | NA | CASSRTGDEKLFF | TGTGCCAGTAGCCGGACAGGGGATGAAAAACTGTTTTTT
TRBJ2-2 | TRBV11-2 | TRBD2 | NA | CASSATPGLAGEISGELFF | TGTGCCAGCAGCGCCACCCCGGGACTAGCGGGAGAAATATCCGGGGAGCTGTTTTTT
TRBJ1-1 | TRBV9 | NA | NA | CASSVEDTEAFF | TGTGCCAGCAGCGTAGAGGACACTGAAGCTTTCTTT
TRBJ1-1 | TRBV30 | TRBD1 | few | CAWSVTDRKKYTEAFF | TGTGCCTGGAGTGTTACGGACAGGAAGAAGTACACTGAAGCTTTCTTT
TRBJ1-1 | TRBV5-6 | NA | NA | CASSLGRNTEAFF | TGTGCCAGCAGCTTGGGCAGGAACACTGAAGCTTTCTTT
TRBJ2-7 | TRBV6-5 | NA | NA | CASSRASGRPYEQYF | TGTGCCAGCAGTAGGGCCTCAGGGCGACCCTACGAGCAGTACTTC
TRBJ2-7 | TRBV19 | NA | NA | CASSRYEQYF | TGTGCCAGTTCACGTTACGAGCAGTACTTC
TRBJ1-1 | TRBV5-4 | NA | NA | CASSLIQGNTEAFF | TGTGCCAGCAGCCTAATACAGGGGAACACTGAAGCTTTCTTT
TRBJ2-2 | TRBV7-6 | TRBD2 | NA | CASSLRTSGNTGELFF | TGTGCCAGCAGCTTACGGACTAGCGGGAACACCGGGGAGCTGTTTTTT
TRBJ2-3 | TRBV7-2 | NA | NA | CASSLVLGRTDTQYF | TGTGCCAGCAGCTTAGTTCTCGGGCGCACAGATACGCAGTATTTT
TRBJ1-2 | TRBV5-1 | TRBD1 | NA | CASSSDRDYGYTF | TGCGCCAGCAGCTCGGACAGGGACTATGGCTACACCTTC
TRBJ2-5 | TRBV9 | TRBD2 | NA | CASTGLAGGPDETQYF | TGTGCCAGCACCGGACTAGCGGGAGGGCCGGATGAGACCCAGTACTTC
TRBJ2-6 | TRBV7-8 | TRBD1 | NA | CASSFDRVPGANVLTF | TGTGCCAGCAGTTTTGACAGGGTGCCTGGGGCCAACGTCCTGACTTTC
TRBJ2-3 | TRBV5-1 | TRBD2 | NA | CASRTSGTSGYTDTQYF | TGCGCCAGCAGGACCAGCGGGACTAGCGGATACACAGATACGCAGTATTTT
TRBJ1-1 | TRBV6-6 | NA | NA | CASSYSPDMNTEAFF | TGTGCCAGCAGTTACTCCCCGGATATGAACACTGAAGCTTTCTTT
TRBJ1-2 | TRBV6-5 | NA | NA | CASSYSKDVNYGYTF | TGTGCCAGCAGTTACTCGAAGGACGTAAACTATGGCTACACCTTC
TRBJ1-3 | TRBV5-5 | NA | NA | CASSLLGGNTIYF | TGTGCCAGCAGCTTACTAGGGGGAAACACCATATATTTT
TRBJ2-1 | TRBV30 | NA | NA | CAWTEPYNEQFF | TGTGCCTGGACGGAGCCCTACAATGAGCAGTTCTTC
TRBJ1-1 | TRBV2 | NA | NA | CASSNTENTEAFF | TGTGCCAGCAGTAATACAGAGAACACTGAAGCTTTCTTT
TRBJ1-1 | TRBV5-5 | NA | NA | CASSGPDTRYTEAFF | TGTGCCAGCAGCGGACCGGACACCCGATACACTGAAGCTTTCTTT
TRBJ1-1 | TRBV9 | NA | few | CASSVDWNTEAFF | TGTGCCAGCAGCGTAGATTGGAACACTGAAGCTTTCTTT
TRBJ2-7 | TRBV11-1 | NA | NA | CASSSSRALTSYEQYF | TGTGCCAGCAGCTCCTCCAGGGCCCTGACCTCCTACGAGCAGTACTTC
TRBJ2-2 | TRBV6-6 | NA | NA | CASSYGAIGAGELFF | TGTGCCAGCAGTTATGGCGCGATAGGCGCCGGGGAGCTGTTTTTT
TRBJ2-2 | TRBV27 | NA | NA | CASSLRGGWTGELFF | TGTGCCAGCAGTTTAAGGGGGGGATGGACCGGGGAGCTGTTTTTT
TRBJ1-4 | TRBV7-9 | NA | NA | CASSDGHPEGVYEKLFF | TGTGCCAGCAGCGATGGACACCCCGAAGGGGTTTATGAAAAACTGTTTTTT
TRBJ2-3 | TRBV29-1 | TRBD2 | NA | CSVHDSGEASGRATDTQYF | TGCAGCGTTCACGACAGCGGAGAAGCTAGCGGGAGGGCCACAGATACGCAGTATTTT
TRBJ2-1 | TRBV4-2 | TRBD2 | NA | CASSQGGREGEQFF | TGTGCCAGCAGCCAAGGGGGGAGGGAGGGGGAGCAGTTCTTC
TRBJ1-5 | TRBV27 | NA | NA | CASSLKGGGQPQHF | TGTGCCAGCAGTTTGAAGGGGGGCGGTCAGCCCCAGCATTTT
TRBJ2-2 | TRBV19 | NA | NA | CASRTDGGGSGAGELFF | TGTGCCAGTAGGACCGATGGGGGGGGCTCGGGGGCCGGGGAGCTGTTTTTT
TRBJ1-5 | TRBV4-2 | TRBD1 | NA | CASSQEIDRVGNQPQHF | TGTGCCAGCAGCCAAGAAATCGACAGGGTGGGCAATCAGCCCCAGCATTTT
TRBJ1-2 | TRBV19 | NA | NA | CASTASQGFYGYTF | TGTGCCAGTACCGCTTCACAAGGGTTCTATGGCTACACCTTC
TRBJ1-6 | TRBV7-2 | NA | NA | CASSLGPNDNSPLHF | TGTGCCAGCAGCTTAGGACCCAACGATAATTCACCCCTCCACTTT
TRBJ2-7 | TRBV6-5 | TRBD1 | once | CASSYSGGVEQYF | TGTGCCAGCAGTTACTCAGGGGGCGTCGAGCAGTACTTC
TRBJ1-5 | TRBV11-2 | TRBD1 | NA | CASSPDRGPFQPQHF | TGTGCCAGCAGCCCGGACAGGGGGCCCTTTCAGCCCCAGCATTTT
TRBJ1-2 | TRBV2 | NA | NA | CASRADSYYNYGYTF | TGTGCCAGCAGGGCCGACAGCTATTATAACTATGGCTACACCTTC
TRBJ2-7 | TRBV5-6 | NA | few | CASSWERGDEQYF | TGTGCCAGCAGCTGGGAAAGAGGTGACGAGCAGTACTTC
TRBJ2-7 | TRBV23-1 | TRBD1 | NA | CASSQDRVALVEQYF | TGCGCCAGCAGTCAAGACAGGGTGGCTTTGGTCGAGCAGTACTTC
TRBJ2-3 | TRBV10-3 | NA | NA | CAISTGSSADTQYF | TGTGCCATCTCAACAGGGTCCAGCGCAGATACGCAGTATTTT
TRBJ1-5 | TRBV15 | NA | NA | CATSPSVGNQPQHF | TGTGCCACCAGCCCCTCGGTTGGCAATCAGCCCCAGCATTTT